This T cell receptor beta chain was recovered during a study of blood T cell repertoires in COVID-19. Losses at the gene ends were 5 bases for V and 2 bases for J; bases not matched to a gene: 7. The CDR3 spans 15 residues. Germline V gives CDR1 SGHVS, CDR2 FNYEAQ. As originally analysed: Researchers report that nucleated cell counts were estimated from reference gene primer amplification. TCRdb's copy holds only in-frame clones and misses some; the assay was immunoSEQ multiplex PCR. V and J calls and clone size are copied from that table; D and trimming were computed from the DNA. The sample consists of approximately 130,000 clones, around 90% of them appearing once.

Sample: peripheral blood. The receptor comes from a human donor in a cohort sampled during active COVID-19. The chain has TRBV7-6 and TRBJ2-7, with 9 positions matching TRBD2. The CDR3 sequence: CASSPLRGRAYEQYF. Here the CDR3 DNA reads TGTGCCAGCAGCCCTCTGCGCGGGAGGGCCTACGAGCAGTACTTC.